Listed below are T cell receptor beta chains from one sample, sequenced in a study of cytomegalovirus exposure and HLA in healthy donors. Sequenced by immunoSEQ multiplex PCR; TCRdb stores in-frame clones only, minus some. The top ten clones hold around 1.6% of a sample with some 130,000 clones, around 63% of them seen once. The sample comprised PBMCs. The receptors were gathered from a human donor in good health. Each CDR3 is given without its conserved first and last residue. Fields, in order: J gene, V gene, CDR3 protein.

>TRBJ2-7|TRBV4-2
ASSQPGLATFEQY
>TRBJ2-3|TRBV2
ASNLAGNTDTQY
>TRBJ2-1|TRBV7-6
ASSSGVGLADEQF
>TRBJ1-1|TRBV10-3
AISDPGVMNTEAF
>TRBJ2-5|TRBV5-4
ASSSPWDTQETQY
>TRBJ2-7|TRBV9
ASSQAKGQGHPLH
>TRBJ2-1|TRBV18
ASSPNGQGGGNEQF
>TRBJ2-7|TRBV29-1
SVEVVYEQY
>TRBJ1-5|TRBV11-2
ASSLGGGSNQPQH
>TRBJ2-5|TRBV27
ASSSTEEEETQY
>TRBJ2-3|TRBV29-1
SVELAGTDTQY
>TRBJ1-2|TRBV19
ASSSRGGGPYGYT
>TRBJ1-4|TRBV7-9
ASSTWETGGGEKLF
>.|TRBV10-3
AIRTSTSGAYEQY
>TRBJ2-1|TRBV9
ASSPGQGNYNEQF
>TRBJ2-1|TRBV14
ASSQELGLAVSSYNEQF